This TCR beta chain was observed in a study of shared clonotypes between healthy human individuals. Study background: Two women and a few men aged 18 to 49 served as donors. Study observations and caveats: The sharing of about 5% of naive CD4 clonotypes was seen across a handful of donors.

This CDR3 has 14 residues. The V segment lost 1 base and the J segment 3 bases; nucleotides outside the gene matches: 1. Germline assignment: CDR1 LNHDA and CDR2 SQIVND (reference sequence). A note on this clone: No antigen is known for it.

Produced via immunoSEQ multiplex PCR; TCRdb's table is partial and in-frame only. The profile shows around 1.1 million clones, about four fifths of them singletons. The sequenced material came from memory CD4+ T cells from PBMCs. Subset in this sample: CD45RA-negative fraction. The V call is TRBV19, the J call TRBJ2-5; 8 bases are shared with TRBD2. This receptor was taken from a man younger than 30 in good health. Some clones in this sample may be carry-over from other donors' samples. CDR3 loop: CASSIAGGKETQYF. The CDR3 DNA follows: TGTGCCAGTAGTATAGCGGGGGGGAAAGAGACCCAGTACTTC.